This TCR beta chain was observed in a study of T-cell reconstitution after alpha-beta-depleted transplantation in children. The library targeted TCRbeta and was prepared with unique molecular identifiers. MiXCR was run by TCRdb on the PCR reads, yielding one entry per CDR3 protein. This sample yields just under 550,000 distinct CDR3 sequences, of which roughly 18% are seen a single time; around 3.3% belongs to the top ten. This clonotype has only a few counts. The length of the CDR3 is 16 residues. Trimming pared 2 bases from V and 6 bases from J, leaving 19 bases between. CDR1 SGHVS and CDR2 FNYEAQ come from the germline V gene.

Sequences were derived from PBMCs from the stem cell graft donor, sampled from the stem cell graft. This receptor was taken from a human donor who donated a stem cell graft to a child with acute lymphoblastic leukemia. This rearrangement joins TRBV7-6 to TRBJ1-1, with D maybe TRBD1 (5 bases). This CDR3 reads CASSLRLGDLGAEAFF. CDR3 DNA sequence: TGTGCCAGCAGCTTAAGGCTCGGTGACCTGGGGGCTGAAGCTTTCTTT. Variable domain in full (rest from reference TRBV7-6 and TRBJ1-1): GAGVSQSPRYKVTKRGQDVALRCDPISGHVSLYWYRQALGQGPEFLTYFNYEAQQDKSGLPNDRFSAERPEGSISTLTIQRTEQRDSAMYRCASSLRLGDLGAEAFFGQGTRLTVV.